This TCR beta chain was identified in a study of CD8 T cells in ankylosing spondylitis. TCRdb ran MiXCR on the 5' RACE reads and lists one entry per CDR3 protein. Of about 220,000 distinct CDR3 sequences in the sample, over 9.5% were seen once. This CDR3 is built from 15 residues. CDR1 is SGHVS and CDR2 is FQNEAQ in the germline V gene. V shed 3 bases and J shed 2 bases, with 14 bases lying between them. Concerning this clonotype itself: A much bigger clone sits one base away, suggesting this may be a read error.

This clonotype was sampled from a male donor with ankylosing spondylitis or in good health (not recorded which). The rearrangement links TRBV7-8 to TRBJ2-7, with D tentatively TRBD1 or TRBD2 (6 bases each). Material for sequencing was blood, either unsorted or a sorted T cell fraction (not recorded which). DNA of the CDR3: TGTGCCAGCAGCTTCCCTAAAGGGGGGCCCTACGAGCAGTACTTC. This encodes CASSFPKGGPYEQYF.